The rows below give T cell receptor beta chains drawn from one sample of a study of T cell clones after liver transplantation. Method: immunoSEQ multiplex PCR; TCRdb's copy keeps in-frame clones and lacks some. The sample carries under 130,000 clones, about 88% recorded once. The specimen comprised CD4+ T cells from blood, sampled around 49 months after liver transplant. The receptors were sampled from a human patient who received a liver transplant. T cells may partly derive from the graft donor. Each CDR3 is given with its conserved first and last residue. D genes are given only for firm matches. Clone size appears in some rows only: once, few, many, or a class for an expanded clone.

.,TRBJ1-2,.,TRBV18,TGTGCCAGCTCGCTGGACCTTACGGGTGGCTACACCTTC,CASSLDLTGGYTF
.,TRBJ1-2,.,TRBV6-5,TGTGCCAGCAGTCTGAGAGAGGGGGGCTACACCTTC,CASSLREGGYTF
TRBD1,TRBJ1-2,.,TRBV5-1,TGCGCCAGCAGCCAACAGGGGGCGCATGGCTACACCTTC,CASSQQGAHGYTF
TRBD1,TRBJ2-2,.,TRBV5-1,TGCGCCAGCGCCCCGTCCGGGACAGGTTCGACCGGGGAGCTGTTTTTT,CASAPSGTGSTGELFF
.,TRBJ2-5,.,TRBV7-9,TGTGCCAGCAGCTTACCGGTCTACAAAGAGACCCAGTACTTC,CASSLPVYKETQYF
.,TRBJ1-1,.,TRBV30,TGTGCCTGGAATGTCCCCCCAGGGGAGACTGAAGCTTTCTTT,CAWNVPPGETEAFF
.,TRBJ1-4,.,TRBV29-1,TGCAGCGTTGGCGGTGCCTCGGGGGGTGAAAAACTGTTTTTT,CSVGGASGGEKLFF
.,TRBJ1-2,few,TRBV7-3,TGTGCCAGCAGCCAGGACAGAGACTATGGCTACACCTTC,CASSQDRDYGYTF
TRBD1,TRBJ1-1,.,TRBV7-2,TGTGCCAGCAGCCACGACAGGGCTGAAGCTTTCTTT,CASSHDRAEAFF
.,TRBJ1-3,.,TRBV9,TGTGCCAGCAGCGTAGAGCTCGGAGGTTGTCCTCGTGGCACCATATATTTT,CASSVELGGCPRGTIYF
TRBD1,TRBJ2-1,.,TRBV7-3,TGTGCCAGCAGCCAACAGGGGGCTAGTATTCGGGATGAGCAGTTCTTC,CASSQQGASIRDEQFF
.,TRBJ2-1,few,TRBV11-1,TGTGCCAGCACTCGACCGACAGGCGGTGAGCAGTTCTTC,CASTRPTGGEQFF
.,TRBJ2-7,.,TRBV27,TGTGCCAGCAGATTATCCCAGGGGGGGTACGAGCAGTACTTC,CASRLSQGGYEQYF
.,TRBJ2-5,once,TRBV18,TGTGCCAGCTCACCATTGGGGGTAAAGACCCAGTACTTC,CASSPLGVKTQYF
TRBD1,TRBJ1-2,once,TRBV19,TGTGCCAGTAGTCCGCGGGGACAGAATTTCTACACCTTC,CASSPRGQNFYTF
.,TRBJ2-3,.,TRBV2,TGTGCCAGCAGTCGACAGGGAGGGAGCACAGATACGCAGTATTTT,CASSRQGGSTDTQYF
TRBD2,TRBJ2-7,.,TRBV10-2,TGCGCCAGCAGAACCGGACTAGCGGCGAACTACGAGCAGTACTTC,CASRTGLAANYEQYF
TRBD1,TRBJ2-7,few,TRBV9,TGTGCCAGCAGCGTAGGGCCAGGGGGTTCCTACGAGCAGTACTTC,CASSVGPGGSYEQYF
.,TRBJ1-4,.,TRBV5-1,TGCGCCAGCAGCAAGGACCCCACCGGTGAAAAACTGTTTTTT,CASSKDPTGEKLFF
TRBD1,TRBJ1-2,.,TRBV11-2,TGTGCCAGCAGCTGGGACAGGGGGGAGTCTTATGGCTACACCTTC,CASSWDRGESYGYTF
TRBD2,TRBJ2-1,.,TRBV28,TGTGCCAGCAGTTTAATAGCGGGCGGGGTTGGGGAGCAGTTCTTC,CASSLIAGGVGEQFF
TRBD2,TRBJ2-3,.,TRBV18,TGTGCCAGCTCACCACAATCACTAGCGGCAGATACGCAGTATTTT,CASSPQSLAADTQYF
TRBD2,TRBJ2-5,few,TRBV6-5,TGTGCCAGCAGTTGGATAGCGGGGGGGGTACAGACCCAGTACTTC,CASSWIAGGVQTQYF
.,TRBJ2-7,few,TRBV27,TGTGCCAGCAGTTTATCGTGGACGGCCCGCTCCTACGAGCAGTACTTC,CASSLSWTARSYEQYF
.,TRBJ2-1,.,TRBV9,TGTGCCAGCAGTCGCACCGGTGAGCAGTTCTTC,CASSRTGEQFF
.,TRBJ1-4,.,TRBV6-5,TGTGCCAGCAGTTACTCTGGCAACTCTAATGAAAAACTGTTTTTT,CASSYSGNSNEKLFF